Below, 12 T cell receptor beta chains from the same sample are listed, as sequenced in a study of regulatory T cells in long-lasting Graves disease (dated by TCRdb to the early 2020s). Reading the label with the study, this specimen's time point is: newly diagnosed GD, antithyroid drugs for less than 3 months. For both TCR sequencing and RNA sequencing, RNA was extracted from PBMCs in TRIzol. Receptor amplification or capture employed multiplex PCR. The instrument was an Illumina HiSeq 4000. iRepertoire HTBI primers and Arm-PCR amplification of CDR3 regions were used to construct TCR beta libraries. TCRdb applied fastp at Q25 and MiXCR to the public reads, then kept only in-frame beta chains. All rows with the same CDR3 protein become a single entry with the most common DNA and genes. The sample table holds under 450,000 distinct CDR3 sequences, of which around 16% were seen once. Roughly 21% of the sample is held by the ten biggest clonotypes.

These data were also reused for a study on T cells in Graves' hyperthyroidism and ophthalmopathy.

The sample here was peripheral blood mononuclear cells (PBMCs), taken at new diagnosis, from a patient treated with antithyroid drugs. The receptors here all came from a woman younger than 30 with Graves disease. Donor details come from another sample of the same person, matched by shared clones.

A remark on this clonotype: Given a much more abundant clone one base away, this may be a read error. The rearrangement joins TRBV7-9 to TRBJ1-2, with D unclear. In germline, CDR1 is SEHNR, CDR2 FQNEAQ (reference sequence). The CDR3 runs 14 residues. The CDR3 region has the DNA TGTGCCAGCAGCGGCGGGCAGGTAGTGCATGGCTACATCTTC. Protein sequence: CASSGGQVVHGYIF.

This clonotype was counted at least ten times. The rearrangement uses TRBV28 and TRBJ2-5, with D tentatively TRBD1 or TRBD2 (5 bases each). CDR3 length: 16 residues. In germline, CDR1 is MDHEN, CDR2 SYDVKM. V lost 3 bases and J lost 0, with 14 bases in between. The CDR3 sequence is CASSLPGTDYQETQYF. In nucleotides, the CDR3 is TGTGCCAGCAGTTTGCCTGGGACGGATTACCAAGAGACCCAGTACTTC.

About this clonotype: A far more abundant clone sits one base away, making this likely a read error. The V gene is TRBV11-1, the J gene TRBJ2-7; TRBD2 matches 7 bases. CDR1 and CDR2 (germline): SGHAT, FQDESV (reference sequence). This CDR3 contains 14 residues. The V gene end was trimmed by 5 bases and the J gene end by 7 bases; junction bases not matched to a gene: 11. CDR3 coding DNA: TGTGCCAGCAGCCCAGTCGCGGGGGAGGCTGAGCAGTACTTC. Its translation is CASSPVAGEAEQYF.

The V gene is TRBV7-9, the J gene TRBJ1-2; the match to TRBD1 covers 11 bases. Trimming at V came to 5 bases and at J to 7 bases, leaving 9 bases not matched to a gene. CDR1 SEHNR and CDR2 FQNEAQ come from the germline V gene (reference sequence). The CDR3 sequence is 15 residues long. The CDR3 nucleotides read TGTGCCAGCAGCCCCCGAGGACAGGGGGCGGGTGGCTACACCTTC. Its protein product is CASSPRGQGAGGYTF.

In its sample, this clonotype was seen many times. This sequence joins TRBV11-1 and TRBJ2-7; TRBD1 agrees at 7 bases. With V trimmed by 2 bases and J by 2 bases, 3 bases remained unmatched. Germline loops: CDR1 SGHAT, CDR2 FQDESV (reference sequence). This CDR3 comprises 14 residues. CDR3 loop: CASSLRQGTYEQYF. CDR3 bases: TGTGCCAGCAGCTTACGACAGGGTACCTACGAGCAGTACTTC.

The V gene is TRBV5-6, the J gene TRBJ2-4; TRBD1 is a possible D gene (6 bases). The V end was cut by 4 bases, the J end by 0 bases, with 14 bases between. The CDR3 covers 16 residues. CDR1 and CDR2 (germline): SGHDT, YYEEEE. The CDR3 here is CASSMTGTIAKNIQYF. Here the CDR3 DNA reads TGTGCCAGCAGCATGACCGGGACAATAGCCAAAAACATTCAGTACTTC.

This clonotype was seen more than once but under ten times. V gene TRBV7-9 combines with J gene TRBJ2-2; possible D gene TRBD1, 6 bases. The CDR3 consists of 14 residues. Germline CDR1 and CDR2: SEHNR and FQNEAQ (reference sequence). The V end was cut by 10 bases, the J end by 3 bases, with 15 bases between. CDR3 nucleotides: TGTGCCACCTGGGGGCCAGGGTACACCGGGGAGCTGTTTTTT. Translating it yields CATWGPGYTGELFF.

The V gene is TRBV10-1, the J gene TRBJ1-5; the D is unclear. This CDR3 is 13 amino acids long. The V gene's germline CDR1 is WNHNN and CDR2 SYGVQD (reference sequence). Trimming took off 2 bases at V and 6 bases at J, with 8 bases between the two ends. The CDR3 reads CASSERFGQPQHF. In DNA form, the CDR3 reads TGCGCCAGCAGTGAGAGGTTCGGTCAGCCCCAGCATTTT.

This clonotype was seen ten or more times. V is TRBV5-1 and J is TRBJ1-1; 9 bases agree with TRBD1. Germline CDR1 SGHRS, CDR2 YFSETQ. The CDR3 extends over 15 amino acids. V was pared by 5 bases and J by 3 bases, with 8 bases of the junction left unmatched. CDR3 sequence reads: CASRFSTGGDTEAFF. The CDR3 bases are TGCGCCAGCAGGTTTTCGACAGGGGGTGACACTGAAGCTTTCTTT.

V is TRBV19 and J is TRBJ2-2; 9 nucleotides align to TRBD1. Germline values: CDR1 LNHDA, CDR2 SQIVND (reference sequence). This CDR3 contains 15 residues. V trimming: 6 bases; J trimming: 5 bases; junction bases outside the gene matches: 7. The CDR3 region is CASRGRQGGTGELFF. The CDR3 DNA is TGTGCCAGTAGAGGGCGACAGGGGGGGACCGGGGAGCTGTTTTTT. The whole variable domain, remainder taken from reference TRBV19 and TRBJ2-2, is DGGITQSPKYLFRKEGQNVTLSCEQNLNHDAMYWYRQDPGQGLRLIYYSQIVNDFQKGDIAEGYSVSREKKESFPLTVTSAQKNPTAFYLCASRGRQGGTGELFFGEGSRLTVL.

In this sample, this clonotype turned up many times. The J gene is TRBJ1-1, the V gene TRBV28, with 7 bases matching TRBD1. This CDR3 comprises 15 residues. V was clipped by 6 bases and J by 4 bases; unmatched bases: 11. The germline V gene has CDR1 MDHEN and CDR2 SYDVKM. The CDR3 is CASRPSTGKLTEAFF. The CDR3 DNA is TGTGCCAGCAGACCGTCGACAGGGAAACTCACTGAAGCTTTCTTT.

This sequence joins TRBV7-6 and TRBJ1-5; D might be TRBD1 (5 bases). Between the trimmed V and J ends, which lost 5 bases and 10 bases, there was a span of 15 bases. The V gene's germline CDR1 is SGHVS and CDR2 FNYEAQ. This CDR3 comprises 13 residues. The CDR3 sequence is CASSRGEFEPQHF. DNA for the CDR3: TGTGCCAGCAGCCGGGGGGAATTTGAACCCCAGCATTTT.